This TCR beta chain was profiled in a study of naive and memory T cell subsets. The library had UMIs added by 3' ligation of an oligonucleotide to TCR cDNA. Reverse transcription used DNase-treated unsorted total RNA, aiming for about 1 to 1000 ng. Amplification of ligated cDNA took four PCR rounds with SP2 and nested alpha and beta constant primers. Reverse transcription of blood and skin TCR RNA was primed at alpha and beta constant regions. Via MiXCR, TCRdb re-called the 5' RACE reads, giving one row per CDR3 protein. The table has roughly 62,000 distinct CDR3 sequences, 5.5% to 8.5% seen once. CDR3 length: 14 amino acids. Trimming cost V 7 bases and J 1 base; bases outside gene matches: 6. CDR1 is SNHLY, CDR2 FYNNEI, per germline.

This chain uses TRBV2 with TRBJ2-5; 7 positions match TRBD2. The sequence came from a male donor in good health. For the CDR3, the DNA is TGTGCCAGCAACCGGTGGGAGGGCCAAGAGACCCAGTACTTC. Translated, it gives CASNRWEGQETQYF.